These T cell receptor beta chains were read from a single sample in a study of blood T cell repertoires in COVID-19. The method was immunoSEQ multiplex PCR; TCRdb's version includes in-frame clones alone and lacks a portion of them. The sample yields 25,000 to 35,000 clones, around 82% seen once. The sequencing input was peripheral blood. These receptors all come from an older man with active or convalescent COVID-19. Both conserved end residues are part of each CDR3. Fields, in order: CDR3 protein, J gene, V gene.

CDR3aa: CASKTGTGVGYTF
j_gene: TRBJ1-2
v_gene: TRBV2

CDR3aa: CAITPGDRGFGTEAFF
j_gene: TRBJ1-1
v_gene: TRBV10-3

CDR3aa: CASSSGNEGETQYF
j_gene: TRBJ2-5
v_gene: TRBV5-1

CDR3aa: CASSAGHSYEQYF
j_gene: TRBJ2-7
v_gene: TRBV27

CDR3aa: CASSLGLNSNQPQHF
j_gene: TRBJ1-5
v_gene: TRBV5-1

CDR3aa: CASSPGTGGRYEQYF
j_gene: TRBJ2-7
v_gene: TRBV19

CDR3aa: CASSFTSGGAYNEQFF
j_gene: TRBJ2-1
v_gene: TRBV7-3

CDR3aa: CASRRTGVGGNYGYTF
j_gene: TRBJ1-2
v_gene: TRBV5-5

CDR3aa: CASSATRTASNSPLHF
j_gene: TRBJ1-6
v_gene: TRBV5-1

CDR3aa: CASRNSGGSYEQYF
j_gene: TRBJ2-7
v_gene: TRBV28

CDR3aa: CASSPAMRPDTQYF
j_gene: TRBJ2-3
v_gene: TRBV7-8

CDR3aa: CASRQGQGLGETQYF
j_gene: TRBJ2-5
v_gene: TRBV9

CDR3aa: CASSYVGGEKLFF
j_gene: TRBJ1-4
v_gene: TRBV6-5

CDR3aa: CASSQVSAGNTIYF
j_gene: TRBJ1-3
v_gene: TRBV3-1/TRBV3-2

CDR3aa: CASSAGQGRAEAFF
j_gene: TRBJ1-1
v_gene: TRBV19

CDR3aa: CASSWSGNAYEQYF
j_gene: TRBJ2-7
v_gene: TRBV11-2

CDR3aa: CASSISPLRGLSEQYF
j_gene: TRBJ2-7
v_gene: TRBV19

CDR3aa: CAWSVLSRQGSQKPQHF
j_gene: TRBJ1-5
v_gene: TRBV30

CDR3aa: CASRDTPNYGYTF
j_gene: TRBJ1-2
v_gene: TRBV2

CDR3aa: CASSHGGGQETQYF
j_gene: TRBJ2-5
v_gene: TRBV4-2

CDR3aa: CASSSPPSGASTDTQYF
j_gene: TRBJ2-3
v_gene: TRBV7-9

CDR3aa: CASSQGTGSTEAFF
j_gene: TRBJ1-1
v_gene: TRBV3-1/TRBV3-2

CDR3aa: CASCKRDSLNTEAFF
j_gene: TRBJ1-1
v_gene: TRBV3-1/TRBV3-2

CDR3aa: CARVSGHGNTIYF
j_gene: TRBJ1-3
v_gene: TRBV6-5

CDR3aa: CASSLLGQGEAFF
j_gene: TRBJ1-1
v_gene: TRBV7-9

CDR3aa: CASSLSQGYYGYTF
j_gene: TRBJ1-2
v_gene: TRBV5-5

CDR3aa: CASTDQGDYEQYF
j_gene: TRBJ2-7
v_gene: TRBV12-3/TRBV12-4

CDR3aa: CASSLAGTQYF
j_gene: TRBJ2-5
v_gene: TRBV11-2

CDR3aa: CALAAGNEQFF
j_gene: TRBJ2-1
v_gene: TRBV28

CDR3aa: CASSFEGGAETQYF
j_gene: TRBJ2-5
v_gene: TRBV7-2

CDR3aa: CASSHLAGYNEQFF
j_gene: TRBJ2-1
v_gene: TRBV16

CDR3aa: CASSPPSGGNTGELFF
j_gene: TRBJ2-2
v_gene: TRBV4-1

CDR3aa: CASSQAGIGSNQPQHF
j_gene: TRBJ1-5
v_gene: TRBV3-1/TRBV3-2

CDR3aa: CASSQGGMGGGQDTQYF
j_gene: TRBJ2-3
v_gene: TRBV4-2

CDR3aa: CASSGGYNEQFF
j_gene: TRBJ2-1
v_gene: TRBV5-1

CDR3aa: CASSDQGNTEAFF
j_gene: TRBJ1-1
v_gene: TRBV2

CDR3aa: CASRPTSGVSYEQYF
j_gene: TRBJ2-7
v_gene: TRBV2

CDR3aa: CASSKMSGVANEKLFF
j_gene: TRBJ1-4
v_gene: TRBV5-6

CDR3aa: CSAMYQETQYF
j_gene: TRBJ2-5
v_gene: TRBV29-1

CDR3aa: CASSLYGGATEAFF
j_gene: TRBJ1-1
v_gene: TRBV5-4

CDR3aa: CASSLDRGHEQFF
j_gene: TRBJ2-1
v_gene: TRBV5-6

CDR3aa: CASSSPGTGLSYGYTF
j_gene: TRBJ1-2
v_gene: TRBV6-5

CDR3aa: CASGGVPGLAGPGTGELFF
j_gene: TRBJ2-2
v_gene: TRBV28

CDR3aa: CASTGGAPVTDTQYF
j_gene: TRBJ2-3
v_gene: TRBV2

CDR3aa: CASSIEAAYSNQPQHF
j_gene: TRBJ1-5
v_gene: TRBV19

CDR3aa: CASSPPSDREIYEQYF
j_gene: TRBJ2-7
v_gene: TRBV2

CDR3aa: CASSSSGRPEQFF
j_gene: TRBJ2-1
v_gene: TRBV9

CDR3aa: CASSSGGEPETQYF
j_gene: TRBJ2-5
v_gene: TRBV5-1

CDR3aa: CASSLGTEVNEQFF
j_gene: TRBJ2-1
v_gene: TRBV11-3

CDR3aa: CASRGTGYEQYF
j_gene: TRBJ2-7
v_gene: TRBV6-5

CDR3aa: CASSVGTSARNEQFF
j_gene: TRBJ2-1
v_gene: TRBV9